This passage covers 27 T cell receptor beta chains from one sample sequenced in a study of T-cell reconstitution after alpha-beta-depleted transplantation in children. The TCRbeta library incorporated unique molecular identifiers. MiXCR, applied by TCRdb to the PCR reads, yields one record per CDR3 protein. This table holds over 200,000 distinct CDR3 sequences, approximately 11% found once. The sequences come from PBMCs, collected before TCRalphabeta/CD19-depleted stem cell transplant. The source is a child younger than two with acute myeloid leukemia, due to receive a stem cell transplant.

V is TRBV30 and J is TRBJ2-3; the D call may be TRBD1 or TRBD2 (5 bases each). CDR1 and CDR2 from the germline V gene are GTSNPN and SVGIG (reference sequence). V was shortened by 0 bases and J by 4 bases, with 11 bases between the two germline ends. CDR3 length equals 14 residues. The CDR3 protein is CAWSVGTLPDTQYF. Here the CDR3 DNA reads TGTGCCTGGAGTGTAGGGACCTTGCCAGATACGCAGTATTTT.

Comment on this clonotype: A clone one base away is much larger, so this may be a read error. This rearrangement joins TRBV10-3 to TRBJ1-2; tentatively, D is TRBD1 (6 bases). Germline CDR1 and CDR2: ENHRY and SYGVKD. The CDR3 covers 15 residues. The CDR3 here is CAISESRTANYGDTF. The CDR3 nucleotides are TGTGCCATCAGTGAGTCTAGGACAGCTAACTATGGCGACACCTTC.

This clonotype occurred many times. The gene calls are TRBV29-1 and TRBJ2-2; possible D gene TRBD1, 5 bases. V was clipped by 2 bases and J by 6 bases, with 13 bases between them. Per germline, CDR1 SQVTM and CDR2 ANQGSEA. CDR3 length: 14 residues. In DNA, the CDR3 is TGCAGCGTTGAAAGACAGAGAATGCCCGGGGAGCTGTTTTTT. This translates into CSVERQRMPGELFF.

This clonotype has at least ten counts. The chain has TRBV7-9 and TRBJ2-7, with D unclear. The CDR3 totals 14 residues. CDR1 and CDR2 (germline): SEHNR, FQNEAQ (reference sequence). Between the trimmed V and J ends, which lost 2 bases and 0 bases, there was a span of 8 bases. DNA for the CDR3: TGTGCCAGCAGCTTAACCCAGAGCTCCTACGAGCAGTACTTC. The encoded protein is CASSLTQSSYEQYF.

This clonotype appeared many times. The chain has TRBV18 and TRBJ2-5; tentatively, D is TRBD1 (6 bases). Germline V CDR1 and CDR2: KGHSH, LQKENI. The CDR3 has 15 amino acids. Trimming left V 0 bases short and J 0 bases short, with 8 bases between. The CDR3 DNA sequence: TGTGCCAGCTCACCACCGGGACAAAACCAAGAGACCCAGTACTTC. This codes for CASSPPGQNQETQYF.

This clonotype was seen more than once but under ten times. The gene calls are TRBV19 and TRBJ2-5; no clear D. Germline V gene sequence: CDR1 LNHDA, CDR2 SQIVND (reference sequence). V was pared by 2 bases and J by 5 bases, with 12 bases between. The CDR3 has 14 residues. The chain's CDR3 is CASSIIIPAETQYF. The CDR3 DNA reads TGTGCCAGTAGTATAATTATACCCGCGGAGACCCAGTACTTC.

This clonotype came up a few times. The rearrangement joins TRBV19 to TRBJ2-7; D gene uncertain. There are 14 residues in the CDR3. Germline V gene lookup returns CDR1 LNHDA and CDR2 SQIVND (reference sequence). V was shortened by 6 bases and J by 0 bases, with 12 bases between the two germline ends. CDR3 in amino acids: CASRDTAVSYEQYF. CDR3 nucleotide sequence: TGTGCCAGTAGGGATACCGCTGTCTCCTACGAGCAGTACTTC.

This clonotype was detected ten times or more. The chain is built from TRBV5-1 and TRBJ2-2; D unresolved. The germline V gene has CDR1 SGHRS and CDR2 YFSETQ. The V end lost 0 bases, the J end lost 3 bases, and 9 bases lay between the germline ends. CDR3 length equals 15 residues. For the CDR3, the DNA is TGCGCCAGCAGCTTGGTCCTCTTCGACACCGGGGAGCTGTTTTTT. It translates to CASSLVLFDTGELFF.

This clonotype was seen ten or more times. V is TRBV10-3 and J is TRBJ2-1, with TRBD2 identical over 15 bases. With V trimmed by 6 bases and J by 9 bases, 12 bases remained unmatched. The CDR3 extends over 17 amino acids. Germline CDR1 is ENHRY and CDR2 is SYGVKD. The CDR3: CAISPIPGLAGGGEQFF. Written as DNA, the CDR3 is TGTGCCATCAGCCCTATCCCGGGACTAGCGGGAGGAGGTGAGCAGTTCTTC.

Comment on this clonotype: A much larger clonotype is one base distant, so this may be a read error. The rearrangement joins TRBV5-1 to TRBJ2-7; TRBD1 matches at 9 bases. There are 13 residues in the CDR3. Per the germline V gene, CDR1 is SGHRS and CDR2 is YFSETQ. This chain's CDR3 is CASSSGQGNEQHF. The DNA of the CDR3 is TGCGCCAGCAGCTCGGGACAGGGAAACGAGCAGCACTTC.

This clonotype was detected ten times or more. V gene TRBV5-6 combines with J gene TRBJ2-4; no clear D. V was cut by 3 bases and J by 3 bases, with 1 base left in between. This CDR3 has 11 residues. Germline V gene data show CDR1 as SGHDT and CDR2 as YYEEEE. The CDR3 sequence is CASSYKNIQYF. CDR3 bases: TGTGCCAGCAGCTACAAAAACATTCAGTACTTC.

In this sample, this clonotype turned up many times. The CDR3 DNA is TGTGCCAGCAGTTATGGTTTGGCGGTTGAAGCTTTCTTT. Translation: CASSYGLAVEAFF. The V call is TRBV6-5, the J call TRBJ1-1; D call uncertain. V lost 3 bases and J 7 bases, leaving 12 bases between the germline ends. Germline assignment: CDR1 MNHEY and CDR2 SVGAGI. This CDR3 is 13 amino acids long.

This clonotype was found many times. This chain links TRBV20-1 with TRBJ1-2; D may be TRBD1 (6 bases). CDR3 size: 13 residues. Germline CDR1 and CDR2: DFQATT and SNEGSKA (reference sequence). V lost 6 bases and J 7 bases, leaving 18 bases between the germline ends. The CDR3 protein is CSAAVAGGRGYTF. The CDR3 nucleotides read TGCAGTGCGGCCGTGGCCGGGGGCCGTGGCTACACCTTC.

The table lists this clonotype with many counts. In nucleotides, the CDR3 is TGTGCCAGCAGCTTCTTTGGGGCCAACGTCCTGACTTTC. Amino acid sequence: CASSFFGANVLTF. The chain combines TRBV7-2 with TRBJ2-6; D is ambiguous. Per germline, CDR1 SGHTA and CDR2 FQGNSA. The CDR3 sequence is 13 residues long. Trimming removed 3 bases at V and 3 bases at J, with 3 bases between. Looking up the rest from reference TRBV7-2 and TRBJ2-6 gives the full variable domain: GAGVSQSPSNKVTEKGKDVELRCDPISGHTALYWYRQSLGQGLEFLIYFQGNSAPDKSGLPSDRFSAERTGGSVSTLTIQRTQQEDSAVYLCASSFFGANVLTFGAGSRLTVL.

This clonotype was picked up many times. The chain couples TRBV7-8 to TRBJ1-1; 7 bases are a match to TRBD1. V shed 2 bases and J 2 bases; nucleotides not matched to a gene: 2. Germline V gives CDR1 SGHVS, CDR2 FQNEAQ. This CDR3 region has 14 residues. The CDR3 spells CASSLWDSNTEAFF. CDR3 DNA: TGTGCCAGCAGCTTATGGGACAGCAACACTGAAGCTTTCTTT.

In this sample, this clonotype turned up many times. The chain couples TRBV5-1 to TRBJ2-5, with 10 bases lining up with TRBD2. Germline-derived CDR1 and CDR2 are SGHRS and YFSETQ. Trimming took 7 bases from V and 5 from J; bases not matched to a gene: 8. CDR3 length equals 14 residues. The CDR3 reads CASRQREGRETQYF. CDR3 DNA sequence: TGCGCCAGCCGCCAGCGGGAGGGCCGGGAGACCCAGTACTTC. Using reference TRBV5-1 and TRBJ2-5 for the parts outside the CDR3, the full variable domain is KAGVTQTPRYLIKTRGQQVTLSCSPISGHRSVSWYQQTPGQGLQFLFEYFSETQRNKGNFPGRFSGRQFSNSRSEMNVSTLELGDSALYLCASRQREGRETQYFGPGTRLLVL.

This clonotype was found a few times. The rearrangement uses TRBV3-1 and TRBJ2-7; the D call may be TRBD1 or TRBD2 (6 bases each). V was shortened by 1 base and J by 3 bases, with 19 bases between the two germline ends. The CDR3 has 17 residues. Germline CDR1 and CDR2: LGHDT and YNNKEL (reference sequence). The DNA for the CDR3 is TGTGCCAGCAGCCAAGGGGGGGCCTTACGGGCCCTCTACGAGCAGTACTTC. This translates into CASSQGGALRALYEQYF.

The table lists this clonotype with many counts. J is TRBJ2-5 and V is TRBV6-1; TRBD2 might be the D (5 bases). Germline V gene lookup returns CDR1 MNHNS and CDR2 SASEGT. The CDR3 covers 14 residues. The chain's CDR3 is CSIGESRKGETQYF. The CDR3 DNA reads as TGTTCGATCGGGGAAAGCCGTAAAGGCGAGACCCAGTACTTC.

This clonotype came up many times. The V and J genes are TRBV10-3 and TRBJ2-1, with D maybe TRBD2 (5 bases). Germline loops: CDR1 ENHRY, CDR2 SYGVKD. With 10 bases removed from V and 8 bases from J, the gap between germline ends came to 21 bases. The CDR3 totals 14 residues. The CDR3 bases are TGTGCCACCTCGCCGGACTTAACCGGGGATGAGCAGTTCTTC. As protein: CATSPDLTGDEQFF.

This clonotype was detected ten times or more. V usage is TRBV30 and J usage is TRBJ2-2; the match to TRBD1 covers 9 bases. The CDR3 consists of 15 residues. J was trimmed by 4 bases and V by 2 bases; bases with no gene match: 5. Germline V lookup: CDR1 GTSNPN, CDR2 SVGIG (reference sequence). The CDR3 region is CAWSLWDRVTGELFF. The CDR3 DNA reads as TGTGCCTGGAGTCTGTGGGACAGGGTCACCGGGGAGCTGTTTTTT.

This clonotype was found many times. The chain recombines TRBV5-1 with TRBJ2-5; no firm D call. The CDR3 is 14 residues long. Germline V gene data show CDR1 as SGHRS and CDR2 as YFSETQ. V was clipped by 0 bases and J by 2 bases, with 8 bases between them. CDR3 DNA sequence: TGCGCCAGCAGCTTGGTGTCAGGACAAGAGACCCAGTACTTC. It yields the protein CASSLVSGQETQYF.

This clonotype has more than one count but fewer than ten. The chain employs TRBV5-1 and TRBJ2-5, with 11 bases aligning to TRBD2. Trimming took 4 bases from V and 4 from J; bases not matched to a gene: 0. Germline CDR1 SGHRS, CDR2 YFSETQ. The CDR3 totals 13 residues. DNA for the CDR3: TGCGCCAGCAGCACTAGCGGGAGAGAGACCCAGTACTTC. Translated, it gives CASSTSGRETQYF. The whole variable domain, remainder taken from reference TRBV5-1 and TRBJ2-5, is KAGVTQTPRYLIKTRGQQVTLSCSPISGHRSVSWYQQTPGQGLQFLFEYFSETQRNKGNFPGRFSGRQFSNSRSEMNVSTLELGDSALYLCASSTSGRETQYFGPGTRLLVL.

This clonotype occurred many times. CDR3: CASSLQGGDYEQYF. CDR3 sequence (DNA): TGTGCCAGCAGCTTACAGGGGGGAGACTACGAGCAGTACTTC. J is TRBJ2-7 and V is TRBV2; 8 nucleotides match TRBD1. Trimming took 6 bases from V and 3 from J; bases not matched to a gene: 7. This CDR3 has 14 residues. From germline, CDR1 is SNHLY and CDR2 FYNNEI.

The table lists this clonotype with many counts. The genes are TRBV14 and TRBJ2-1; TRBD2 aligns across 10 bases. Losses at the gene ends were 3 bases for V and 2 bases for J; bases not matched to a gene: 7. Germline V lookup: CDR1 SGHDN, CDR2 FVKESK. The CDR3 runs to 17 residues. In nucleotides, the CDR3 is TGTGCCAGCAGCCAGGGAGCGGGAGGGTCCCCCTACAATGAGCAGTTCTTC. As protein: CASSQGAGGSPYNEQFF.

This clonotype came up many times. The chain couples TRBV7-8 to TRBJ2-7; 9 nucleotides match TRBD2. CDR1 SGHVS and CDR2 FQNEAQ come from the germline V gene. The junction had 3 bases not matched to a gene; V was cut back by 4 bases and J by 2 bases. There are 14 residues in the CDR3. The CDR3 sequence: CASSWREGTYEQYF. DNA for the CDR3: TGTGCCAGCAGCTGGCGGGAGGGTACCTACGAGCAGTACTTC.

This clonotype was detected ten times or more. This chain joins TRBV10-3 and TRBJ2-2; no definite D call. The CDR3 length is 14 residues. Germline CDR1 reads ENHRY; CDR2 reads SYGVKD. The germline V and J ends were trimmed by 3 bases and 4 bases, with 9 bases remaining between them. In DNA, the CDR3 is TGTGCCATCAGTGATAAAGAGTCCACCGGGGAGCTGTTTTTT. It encodes CAISDKESTGELFF.

This clonotype was recorded many times. The rearrangement joins TRBV7-9 to TRBJ2-3; the match to TRBD2 covers 9 bases. The CDR3 length is 16 residues. Germline V gene sequence: CDR1 SEHNR, CDR2 FQNEAQ (reference sequence). V gave up 1 base and J gave up 1 base; unmatched junction bases: 3. The DNA of the CDR3 is TGTGCCAGCAGCTTAGGCGCTAGCGGGGGCACAGATACGCAGTATTTT. This sequence encodes CASSLGASGGTDTQYF.